Shown below are 30 T cell receptor beta chains from a single sample sequenced in a study of T cells in Graves' hyperthyroidism and ophthalmopathy. Amplified regions were TCR beta CDR3 sequences from RNA transcripts. Using the HTBI primer set, a first-round RT-PCR was run on the TCR CDR3. TCRdb analysed the multiplex PCR reads with MiXCR anew, one entry per CDR3 protein. The data contain about 260,000 distinct CDR3 sequences, about 25% of them singletons. Source material: blood. The receptors shown here come from a man aged 35-49 years with Graves' hyperthyroidism that later progressed to Graves' ophthalmopathy.

This clonotype was found many times. This sequence joins TRBV4-1 and TRBJ2-7, with 9 bases identical to TRBD1. From germline, CDR1 is MGHRA and CDR2 YSYEKL. Trimming removed 4 bases from V and 3 bases from J; junction bases left unmatched: 10. CDR3 length: 16 amino acids. The CDR3 DNA reads as TGCGCCAGCAGCCCCTGGGGACAGGGCAGTAACTACGAGCAGTACTTC. This codes for CASSPWGQGSNYEQYF.

This clonotype was seen ten or more times. The genes are TRBV7-9 and TRBJ1-2, with TRBD1 as a possible D gene (6 bases). Between the trimmed V and J ends, which lost 3 bases and 4 bases, there was a span of 15 bases. The CDR3 length is 15 residues. Germline V gives CDR1 SEHNR, CDR2 FQNEAQ (reference sequence). The CDR3 region has the DNA TGTGCCAGCAGCTTGACACAGGGAGGCGTCTATGGCTACACCTTC. Its translation: CASSLTQGGVYGYTF.

This clonotype was detected many times. The chain has TRBV12-3 or TRBV12-4 and TRBJ1-6; 8 bases are shared with TRBD1. This CDR3 has 15 residues. After removal of 4 bases from V and 7 bases from J, the junction contained 6 bases not matched to a gene. The CDR3 is CASSSGQGGNSPLHF. As DNA, the CDR3 is TGTGCCAGCAGTTCCGGACAGGGAGGCAATTCACCCCTCCACTTT.

This clonotype was counted ten times or more. The V gene is TRBV25-1, the J gene TRBJ1-2; 9 nucleotides match TRBD1. This CDR3 comprises 17 residues. Germline V gene lookup returns CDR1 MGHDK and CDR2 SYGVNS. V dropped 4 bases and J dropped 0; count of bases not matched to a gene: 9. DNA for the CDR3: TGTGCCAGCAGTGCAAGGGACAGGGATCGTACTAACTATGGCTACACCTTC. The encoded protein is CASSARDRDRTNYGYTF.

This clonotype was found many times. This sequence joins TRBV4-2 and TRBJ1-2; TRBD1 might be the D (5 bases). V was pared by 2 bases and J by 3 bases, with 22 bases between. Germline-derived CDR1 and CDR2 are LGHNA and YNFKEQ. The CDR3 contains 18 residues. The CDR3 bases are TGTGCCAGCAGCCAAAATCGTCTAGTATTCGGGGGAGACTATGGCTACACCTTC. Amino acids: CASSQNRLVFGGDYGYTF.

This clonotype occurred many times. J is TRBJ2-7 and V is TRBV19, with unresolved D. This CDR3 is 14 amino acids long. The ends were cut back, 3 bases at V and 2 bases at J, with 11 bases in the middle. CDR1 is LNHDA and CDR2 is SQIVND in the germline V gene (reference sequence). The CDR3 sequence: CASSIPGTAYEQYF. The CDR3 bases are TGTGCCAGTAGTATCCCCGGAACAGCCTACGAGCAGTACTTC.

The chain couples TRBV5-1 to TRBJ1-6; D possibly corresponds to TRBD1 (5 bases). This CDR3 is 13 amino acids long. With 0 bases removed from V and 9 bases from J, the gap between germline ends came to 7 bases. CDR1 and CDR2 from the germline V gene are SGHRS and YFSETQ. Here the CDR3 DNA reads TGCGCCAGCAGCTTGGGGACACCTTCACCCCTCCACTTT. Protein sequence: CASSLGTPSPLHF.

This clonotype was seen ten or more times. V gene TRBV6-5 combines with J gene TRBJ2-2, with D possibly matching TRBD2 (5 bases). This CDR3 is built from 13 residues. V lost 6 bases, J lost 6 bases, and 11 bases lay in between. Germline CDR1 is MNHEY and CDR2 is SVGAGI. CDR3 nucleotide sequence: TGTGCCAGCAGCCCCCGGGGATCCGGGGAGCTGTTTTTT. It translates to CASSPRGSGELFF.

In this sample, this clonotype turned up many times. The chain carries TRBV27 and TRBJ2-7; no firm D call. The germline V gene has CDR1 MNHEY and CDR2 SMNVEV (reference sequence). The ends were cut back, 4 bases at V and 0 bases at J, with 13 bases in the middle. CDR3 length equals 15 residues. The CDR3 sequence is CASSSTPLSSYEQYF. The CDR3 nucleotides read TGTGCCAGCAGTTCGACGCCATTAAGCTCCTACGAGCAGTACTTC.

This clonotype occurred many times. V and J are TRBV7-2 and TRBJ2-5, with D tentatively TRBD1 (7 bases). Germline V gene sequence: CDR1 SGHTA, CDR2 FQGNSA. There are 15 residues in the CDR3. Trimming took off 3 bases at V and 3 bases at J, with 14 bases between the two ends. CDR3 sequence reads: CASSFAGGSEETQYF. The CDR3 nucleotides read TGTGCCAGCAGCTTCGCAGGGGGGTCTGAAGAGACCCAGTACTTC.

This clonotype was detected many times. The V gene is TRBV2, the J gene TRBJ2-7, with D uncertain. The V gene lost 5 bases and the J gene lost 2 bases, with 7 bases spanning the gap. Germline CDR1 is SNHLY and CDR2 is FYNNEI. This CDR3 contains 12 residues. In nucleotides, the CDR3 is TGTGCCAGCAGTACCCATACCTACGAGCAGTACTTC. It translates to CASSTHTYEQYF.

V and J are TRBV6-4 and TRBJ1-1; perhaps TRBD1 as D (5 bases). The V gene's germline CDR1 is MRHNA and CDR2 SNTAGT. The CDR3 runs 17 residues. Trimming removed 0 bases at V and 8 bases at J, with 22 bases between. Here the CDR3 DNA reads TGTGCCAGCAGTGACTCTATAATCTCACCTAAGAGACAGGAAGCTTTCTTT. It translates to CASSDSIISPKRQEAFF.

This chain links TRBV5-1 with TRBJ1-1; D remains ambiguous. In germline, CDR1 is SGHRS, CDR2 YFSETQ. There are 15 residues in the CDR3. Between the trimmed V and J ends, which lost 0 bases and 1 base, there was a span of 10 bases. CDR3 region: CASSLVAGGNTEAFF. CDR3 bases: TGCGCCAGCAGCTTGGTGGCAGGTGGGAACACTGAAGCTTTCTTT.

The V and J genes are TRBV6-5 and TRBJ2-5; D is ambiguous. Deletions cut 2 bases from V and 2 bases from J, with 6 bases between. Germline V gene data show CDR1 as MNHEY and CDR2 as SVGAGI. This CDR3 is 13 amino acids long. CDR3 sequence (DNA): TGTGCCAGCAGTTACGGGGTGCAAGAGACCCAGTACTTC. Its protein product is CASSYGVQETQYF.

There are many counts of this clonotype. The chain joins TRBV28 to TRBJ2-7; TRBD1 aligns across 9 bases. After removal of 10 bases from V and 1 base from J, the junction contained 8 bases not matched to a gene. CDR3 length: 14 residues. CDR1 MDHEN and CDR2 SYDVKM come from the germline V gene. For the CDR3, the DNA is TGTGCCACCTCCGGGGGGACAGGGTCCTACGAGCAGTACTTC. It yields the protein CATSGGTGSYEQYF.

The CDR3 bases are TGTGCCATCAGTGAGTCAGGGTTGTTAGCGGGAGAGACCCAGTACTTC. This codes for CAISESGLLAGETQYF. V usage is TRBV10-3 and J usage is TRBJ2-5; TRBD2 matches 7 bases. The CDR3 has 16 amino acids. The V segment lost 0 bases and the J segment 4 bases; nucleotides outside the gene matches: 8. Germline CDR1 and CDR2: ENHRY and SYGVKD.

This clonotype was counted ten times or more. V and J are TRBV7-8 and TRBJ2-5, with 12 bases matching TRBD2. From germline, CDR1 is SGHVS and CDR2 FQNEAQ. Unmatched junction bases numbered 5, after V lost 2 bases and J lost 4 bases. The length of the CDR3 is 16 residues. CDR3 sequence (DNA): TGTGCCAGCAGCTTACCCATGGGACTAGCGGGAGAGACCCAGTACTTC. As protein: CASSLPMGLAGETQYF.

The chain uses TRBV12-3 or TRBV12-4 and TRBJ1-5; possibly TRBD1 for D (5 bases). The CDR3 has 14 residues. V dropped 7 bases and J dropped 5 bases, with 15 bases sitting between them. The CDR3 sequence is CASTDERGYQPQHF. CDR3 DNA sequence: TGTGCCAGCACCGATGAGCGGGGCTATCAGCCCCAGCATTTT.

This clonotype was seen many times. The gene calls are TRBV19 and TRBJ1-1, with D hard to call. This CDR3 is built from 14 residues. V lost 2 bases and J lost 1, with 8 bases in between. The germline CDR1 and CDR2 sequences are LNHDA and SQIVND (reference sequence). CDR3 nucleotide sequence: TGTGCCAGTAGTATATGGGAATCGAACACTGAAGCTTTCTTT. This gives the protein CASSIWESNTEAFF.

The V gene is TRBV6-2 or TRBV6-3, the J gene TRBJ1-1; D possibly corresponds to TRBD1 (5 bases). Germline V lookup: CDR1 MNHEY, CDR2 SVGEGT. The CDR3 consists of 15 residues. V was shortened by 5 bases and J by 1 base, with 14 bases between the two germline ends. CDR3 in DNA: TGTGCCAGCAGTCTCGAAGGGGCCTCGAACACTGAAGCTTTCTTT. It encodes CASSLEGASNTEAFF.

This chain connects TRBV6-1 to TRBJ2-7; 11 positions agree with TRBD2. Germline loops: CDR1 MNHNS, CDR2 SASEGT. After removal of 6 bases from V and 4 bases from J, the junction contained 2 bases not matched to a gene. This CDR3 is 13 amino acids long. CDR3: CASRPSGGYEQYF. CDR3 sequence (DNA): TGTGCCAGCAGACCTAGCGGGGGGTACGAGCAGTACTTC.

The chain has TRBV28 and TRBJ2-7; TRBD1 aligns across 8 bases. The CDR3 length is 12 residues. V shed 11 bases and J 6 bases; nucleotides not matched to a gene: 9. Germline V CDR1 and CDR2: MDHEN, SYDVKM. The CDR3 protein is CAASRGRIEQYF. For the CDR3, the DNA is TGTGCCGCCAGCAGGGGGCGAATCGAGCAGTACTTC.

This clonotype occurred many times. This chain uses TRBV19 with TRBJ2-7, with 9 bases identical to TRBD1. Germline CDR1 LNHDA, CDR2 SQIVND (reference sequence). The CDR3 has 15 residues. V shed 4 bases and J 3 bases; nucleotides not matched to a gene: 7. DNA for the CDR3: TGTGCCAGTAGTACCGCAGGACAGGGGTACTACGAGCAGTACTTC. Translation gives CASSTAGQGYYEQYF.

This chain connects TRBV11-2 to TRBJ2-7; D possibly corresponds to TRBD2 (6 bases). Trimming shortened V by 5 bases and J by 5 bases, and 13 bases separated the two germline ends. The CDR3 is made up of 13 amino acids. Germline CDR1 reads SGHAT; CDR2 reads FQNNGV. Written as DNA, the CDR3 is TGTGCCAGCAGCCCCGGCGGAGGGAACGAGCAGTACTTC. It codes for CASSPGGGNEQYF.

V gene TRBV25-1 combines with J gene TRBJ1-2; D is unresolved. CDR1 and CDR2 from the germline V gene are MGHDK and SYGVNS. The CDR3 is 14 amino acids. V was trimmed by 0 bases and J by 2 bases, leaving 7 bases between them. CDR3 sequence (DNA): TGTGCCAGCAGTGAATACGCAGCGAACTATGGCTACACCTTC. Translated: CASSEYAANYGYTF.

This clonotype was detected only a few times. CDR3 nucleotide sequence: TGTGCCAGCAGCCAAGATCTGGCATCCTACGAGCAGTACTTC. Amino acids: CASSQDLASYEQYF. This rearrangement joins TRBV14 to TRBJ2-7; D gene ambiguous. This CDR3 comprises 14 residues. The V end was cut by 0 bases, the J end by 1 base, with 7 bases between. The germline CDR1 and CDR2 sequences are SGHDN and FVKESK.

Ten or more counts support this clonotype. The chain has TRBV19 and TRBJ2-2, with 12 bases fitting TRBD2. V was pared by 4 bases and J by 5 bases, with 8 bases of the junction left unmatched. The CDR3 is made up of 17 amino acids. Germline CDR1 LNHDA, CDR2 SQIVND (reference sequence). The CDR3 loop is CASSSTSGRWQTGELFF. CDR3 DNA: TGTGCCAGTAGTAGTACTAGCGGGAGGTGGCAGACCGGGGAGCTGTTTTTT. The whole variable domain, remainder taken from reference TRBV19 and TRBJ2-2, is DGGITQSPKYLFRKEGQNVTLSCEQNLNHDAMYWYRQDPGQGLRLIYYSQIVNDFQKGDIAEGYSVSREKKESFPLTVTSAQKNPTAFYLCASSSTSGRWQTGELFFGEGSRLTVL.

This clonotype was recorded at least ten times. In DNA, the CDR3 is TGTGCCAGTAGTATGACTAGCGGGAGCACAGATACGCAGTATTTT. As protein: CASSMTSGSTDTQYF. The chain joins TRBV19 to TRBJ2-3, with 10 bases aligning to TRBD2. In germline, CDR1 is LNHDA, CDR2 SQIVND (reference sequence). This CDR3 region has 15 residues. With 3 bases clipped from V and 0 bases from J, the junction kept 0 bases outside the gene matches.

This clonotype has at least ten counts. The chain is built from TRBV12-3 or TRBV12-4 and TRBJ2-7, with D possibly TRBD2 on 5 matching bases. The CDR3 length is 14 residues. V shed 3 bases and J shed 2 bases, with 11 bases lying between them. CDR3 region: CASSLGGPTYEQYF. The CDR3 DNA is TGTGCCAGCAGTTTGGGCGGGCCAACCTACGAGCAGTACTTC.

The chain carries TRBV5-1 and TRBJ1-1; D is uncertain. The germline V and J ends were trimmed by 5 bases and 0 bases, with 8 bases remaining between them. The CDR3 length is 13 residues. Germline V gives CDR1 SGHRS, CDR2 YFSETQ. CDR3 DNA: TGCGCCAGCAGTTTTGAGATGAACACTGAAGCTTTCTTT. Amino acids: CASSFEMNTEAFF.